A selection of T cell receptor beta chains follows, all from one sample in a study of blood T cell repertoires in COVID-19. TCRdb's copy holds only in-frame clones and misses some; the assay was immunoSEQ multiplex PCR. The data contain 360,000 or so clones, about 90% of them seen just once; the ten biggest clones take up roughly 3%. Sample: PBMCs or T cells enriched from blood (not recorded which). The receptors stem from a woman under 40 who had recovered from COVID-19. CDR3s include the opening cysteine and the closing phenylalanine or tryptophan. Each record gives: V gene, D gene, J gene, clone size, CDR3 protein, CDR3 DNA. D genes are given only for firm matches. Not every row has a clone size; where given, it reads once, few, many or a size class.

V: TRBV2; D: .; J: TRBJ2-2; size: .; CDR3: CAHGGRRETGELFF; DNA: TGTGCCCACGGGGGGCGAAGGGAAACCGGGGAGCTGTTTTTT
V: TRBV4-1; D: TRBD1; J: TRBJ1-2; size: .; CDR3: CASSQLTGTKGAKESGYTF; DNA: TGCGCCAGCAGCCAACTGACCGGGACAAAGGGGGCCAAGGAGTCTGGCTACACCTTC
V: TRBV5-1; D: .; J: TRBJ2-1; size: .; CDR3: CASSLSGDSYNEQFF; DNA: TGCGCCAGCAGCCTCAGCGGAGACTCCTACAATGAGCAGTTCTTC
V: TRBV3-1/TRBV3-2; D: .; J: TRBJ2-1; size: .; CDR3: CASSPPGTHVNEQFF; DNA: TGTGCCAGCAGCCCTCCGGGAACTCACGTCAATGAGCAGTTCTTC
V: TRBV2; D: TRBD1; J: TRBJ1-2; size: .; CDR3: CASSLIQGFAAGYTF; DNA: TGTGCCAGCAGTCTTATACAGGGGTTTGCTGCGGGCTACACCTTC
V: TRBV9; D: .; J: TRBJ1-3; size: .; CDR3: CASSVDPVPSGNTIYF; DNA: TGTGCCAGCAGCGTAGATCCAGTACCATCTGGAAACACCATATATTTT
V: TRBV27; D: .; J: TRBJ2-4; size: .; CDR3: CASSLGTGDIQYF; DNA: TGTGCCAGCAGTTTAGGGACGGGGGACATTCAGTACTTC
V: TRBV2; D: TRBD1; J: TRBJ1-2; size: .; CDR3: CASSETGGGYSGYTF; DNA: TGTGCCAGCAGTGAAACAGGGGGCGGGTATAGTGGCTACACCTTC
V: TRBV27; D: TRBD1; J: TRBJ2-1; size: many; CDR3: CATRTGAANEQFF; DNA: TGTGCCACACGGACAGGGGCTGCAAATGAGCAGTTCTTC
V: TRBV19; D: .; J: TRBJ1-5; size: .; CDR3: CASSITQGSQPQHF; DNA: TGTGCCAGTAGTATTACCCAGGGAAGTCAGCCCCAGCATTTT
V: TRBV4-2; D: .; J: TRBJ2-1; size: .; CDR3: CASSQGAGSNLVDEQFF; DNA: TGTGCCAGCAGCCAAGGTGCGGGATCAAACCTCGTCGATGAGCAGTTCTTC
V: TRBV11-3; D: TRBD1; J: TRBJ2-7; size: .; CDR3: CASSSTGAKDEQYF; DNA: TGTGCCAGCAGCTCGACAGGGGCTAAGGACGAGCAGTACTTC
V: TRBV11-2; D: TRBD1; J: TRBJ1-1; size: .; CDR3: CASSPRTGGPTGDINRAFF; DNA: TGTGCCAGCAGCCCACGGACAGGTGGCCCCACCGGCGATATAAATCGAGCTTTCTTT
V: TRBV7-6; D: .; J: TRBJ2-7; size: once; CDR3: CASSRGTSLYEQYF; DNA: TGTGCCAGCAGCCGCGGGACTTCCCTCTACGAGCAGTACTTC
V: TRBV5-1; D: TRBD2; J: TRBJ2-7; size: .; CDR3: CASVETSGSYEQYF; DNA: TGCGCCAGCGTAGAAACTAGCGGGTCCTACGAGCAGTACTTC
V: TRBV6-4; D: .; J: TRBJ1-1; size: .; CDR3: CATRYGSEAFF; DNA: TGTGCCACAAGGTACGGGAGTGAAGCTTTCTTT
V: TRBV6-5; D: .; J: TRBJ1-6; size: .; CDR3: CASSPVLNSPLHF; DNA: TGTGCCAGCAGCCCAGTTCTCAATTCACCCCTCCACTTT
V: TRBV3-1/TRBV3-2; D: TRBD1; J: TRBJ2-7; size: .; CDR3: CASSQEDRRSYEQYF; DNA: TGTGCCAGCAGCCAAGAGGACAGGAGGTCCTACGAGCAGTACTTC
V: TRBV6-5; D: .; J: TRBJ1-1; size: .; CDR3: CASSYNPTQAEAFF; DNA: TGTGCCAGCAGTTATAACCCGACCCAGGCTGAAGCTTTCTTT
V: TRBV12-3/TRBV12-4; D: .; J: TRBJ2-1; size: few; CDR3: CASSQDNPNEQFF; DNA: TGTGCCAGCAGTCAGGACAACCCTAATGAGCAGTTCTTC
V: TRBV3-1/TRBV3-2; D: .; J: TRBJ1-1; size: .; CDR3: CASSQGGSSGATEAFF; DNA: TGTGCCAGCAGCCAGGGCGGGTCCAGCGGGGCCACTGAAGCTTTCTTT
V: TRBV3-1/TRBV3-2; D: .; J: TRBJ2-2; size: .; CDR3: CASSQGSGGGTGELFF; DNA: TGTGCCAGCAGCCAAGGATCCGGGGGAGGCACCGGGGAGCTGTTTTTT
V: TRBV7-9; D: TRBD2; J: TRBJ2-6; size: .; CDR3: CASSSETSASGANVLTF; DNA: TGTGCCAGCAGCTCTGAGACTAGCGCATCCGGGGCCAACGTCCTGACTTTC
V: TRBV5-1; D: TRBD1; J: TRBJ1-6; size: .; CDR3: CASSLGQGINSPLHF; DNA: TGCGCCAGCAGCTTGGGACAGGGGATCAATTCACCCCTCCACTTT
V: TRBV7-6; D: TRBD1; J: TRBJ2-2; size: .; CDR3: CASSRPGQDTGELFF; DNA: TGTGCCAGCAGCCGGCCGGGACAGGACACCGGGGAGCTGTTTTTT
V: TRBV4-1; D: TRBD2; J: TRBJ2-5; size: .; CDR3: CASSQLLAGQETQYF; DNA: TGCGCCAGCAGCCAGTTACTAGCGGGTCAAGAGACCCAGTACTTC
V: TRBV28; D: .; J: TRBJ1-1; size: .; CDR3: CASSRSYGFAEAFF; DNA: TGTGCCAGCAGTAGGAGCTACGGTTTCGCTGAAGCTTTCTTT
V: TRBV18; D: TRBD1; J: TRBJ1-2; size: .; CDR3: CASSPPDRGSGYTF; DNA: TGTGCCAGCTCACCACCGGACAGGGGAAGTGGCTACACCTTC
V: TRBV27; D: .; J: TRBJ1-1; size: .; CDR3: CASSLGQNTEAFF; DNA: TGTGCCAGCAGTTTAGGCCAGAACACTGAAGCTTTCTTT
V: TRBV29-1; D: .; J: TRBJ1-2; size: .; CDR3: CSVEQDLRKHENYGYTF; DNA: TGCAGCGTTGAGCAGGATCTTAGGAAACACGAGAACTATGGCTACACCTTC
V: TRBV28; D: TRBD2; J: TRBJ2-1; size: .; CDR3: CASSMTSGSDEQFF; DNA: TGTGCCAGCAGTATGACTAGCGGGAGCGATGAGCAGTTCTTC
V: TRBV5-1; D: TRBD1; J: TRBJ2-2; size: once; CDR3: CASSPGQGANGELFF; DNA: TGCGCCAGCAGCCCGGGACAGGGGGCGAACGGGGAGCTGTTTTTT
V: TRBV5-1; D: TRBD1; J: TRBJ2-7; size: .; CDR3: CASSLAGQASYEQYF; DNA: TGCGCCAGCAGCTTGGCGGGACAGGCCTCCTACGAGCAGTACTTC
V: TRBV28; D: .; J: TRBJ1-5; size: .; CDR3: CASSSPSPGGNQPQHF; DNA: TGTGCCAGCAGTTCTCCTAGCCCGGGGGGCAATCAGCCCCAGCATTTT
V: TRBV30; D: .; J: TRBJ2-6; size: once; CDR3: CAWSRQGGANVLTF; DNA: TGTGCCTGGAGTCGTCAGGGTGGGGCCAACGTCCTGACTTTC
V: TRBV18; D: TRBD2; J: TRBJ2-3; size: .; CDR3: CASSPASGGADTQYF; DNA: TGTGCCAGCTCACCAGCTAGCGGGGGGGCGGATACGCAGTATTTT
V: TRBV27; D: .; J: TRBJ1-1; size: .; CDR3: CASSLSRRGKAFF; DNA: TGTGCCAGCAGTTTATCGAGGCGCGGCAAAGCTTTCTTT
V: TRBV6-1; D: TRBD1; J: TRBJ2-1; size: .; CDR3: CASSAFPAGQGPNEQFF; DNA: TGTGCCAGCAGTGCATTTCCCGCGGGACAGGGTCCAAATGAGCAGTTCTTC
V: TRBV27; D: TRBD2; J: TRBJ2-7; size: .; CDR3: CASSPLSGRSPRNEQYF; DNA: TGTGCCAGCAGTCCACTTAGCGGGAGGTCTCCGAGGAACGAGCAGTACTTC
V: TRBV15; D: .; J: TRBJ1-5; size: once; CDR3: CATSAGLGNQPQHF; DNA: TGTGCCACCAGCGCGGGGCTTGGTAATCAGCCCCAGCATTTT
V: TRBV29-1; D: TRBD1; J: TRBJ2-7; size: .; CDR3: CSVTTGEVYEQYF; DNA: TGCAGCGTTACGACAGGGGAGGTTTACGAGCAGTACTTC
V: TRBV2; D: TRBD2; J: TRBJ2-1; size: .; CDR3: CASSRDYFNEQFF; DNA: TGTGCCAGCAGTCGGGACTATTTCAATGAGCAGTTCTTC
V: TRBV5-1; D: .; J: TRBJ2-2; size: once; CDR3: CASVSMAQGAGELFF; DNA: TGCGCCAGCGTCAGTATGGCCCAGGGCGCGGGGGAGCTGTTTTTT
V: TRBV4-2; D: TRBD2; J: TRBJ2-6; size: many; CDR3: CASSQSGSLLGANVLTF; DNA: TGTGCCAGCAGCCAAAGCGGGAGTCTCCTTGGGGCCAACGTCCTGACTTTC
V: TRBV9; D: .; J: TRBJ1-2; size: few; CDR3: CASSPKDTNYGYTF; DNA: TGTGCCAGCAGCCCCAAGGACACAAACTATGGCTACACCTTC
V: TRBV5-1; D: TRBD1; J: TRBJ1-4; size: .; CDR3: CASSLGTGFPNEKLFF; DNA: TGCGCCAGCAGCCTAGGGACAGGGTTCCCGAATGAAAAACTGTTTTTT
V: TRBV27; D: .; J: TRBJ1-1; size: .; CDR3: CASRTTGTEAFF; DNA: TGTGCCAGCAGAACGACAGGAACTGAAGCTTTCTTT
V: TRBV2; D: .; J: TRBJ1-5; size: few; CDR3: CASSQDYSNQPQHF; DNA: TGTGCCAGCAGTCAGGATTATAGCAATCAGCCCCAGCATTTT
V: TRBV6-2/TRBV6-3; D: TRBD2; J: TRBJ2-5; size: .; CDR3: CASSYQREVQETQYF; DNA: TGTGCCAGCAGTTATCAGCGGGAGGTACAAGAGACCCAGTACTTC
V: TRBV5-4; D: .; J: TRBJ2-2; size: .; CDR3: CASSLGGQKITGELFF; DNA: TGTGCCAGCAGCTTGGGAGGACAAAAAATTACCGGGGAGCTGTTTTTT
V: TRBV11-1; D: .; J: TRBJ1-1; size: .; CDR3: CASSFSVNTEAFF; DNA: TGTGCCAGCAGCTTTTCCGTGAACACTGAAGCTTTCTTT
V: TRBV7-2; D: .; J: TRBJ1-3; size: .; CDR3: CASSETVSPGNTIYF; DNA: TGTGCCAGCAGCGAGACAGTTTCTCCTGGAAACACCATATATTTT
V: TRBV4-1; D: TRBD2; J: TRBJ2-3; size: .; CDR3: CASSQRGGGLDADTQYF; DNA: TGCGCCAGCAGCCAAAGGGGAGGGGGACTAGACGCAGATACGCAGTATTTT
V: TRBV27; D: TRBD1; J: TRBJ2-7; size: once; CDR3: CASSISDRVFYEQYF; DNA: TGTGCCAGCAGTATATCTGACAGGGTATTCTACGAGCAGTACTTC
V: TRBV7-9; D: TRBD1; J: TRBJ1-2; size: .; CDR3: CASSLGQGNYGYTF; DNA: TGTGCCAGCAGCCTGGGACAGGGAAACTATGGCTACACCTTC